These 26 T cell receptor beta chains share one sample of origin, sequenced in a study of cytomegalovirus exposure and HLA in healthy donors. The PCR was carried out with 60 Vbeta primers and 13 Jbeta primers. Sequenced by immunoSEQ multiplex PCR; TCRdb stores in-frame clones only, minus some. The sample lists about 210,000 clones; 75% to 80% were seen once. The sequenced material came from PBMCs. These TCRs come from a male donor in good health and CMV-seronegative.

As to this clone: Its ends do not fully match the called genes, so a read error is possible. The chain combines TRBV7-7 with TRBJ2-2; 8 nucleotides agree with TRBD1. This CDR3 has 15 residues. Germline loops: CDR1 SSHAT, CDR2 FNYEAQ (reference sequence). The CDR3 loop reads CASRPGQGWTGELFF. The DNA for the CDR3 is TGTGCTAGCAGGCCCGGACAGGGTTGGACCGGGGAGCTGTTTTTT.

The rearrangement joins TRBV7-9 to TRBJ1-2, with 7 positions matching TRBD1. The germline V gene has CDR1 SEHNR and CDR2 FQNEAQ (reference sequence). The CDR3 has 15 amino acids. Losses at the gene ends were 5 bases for V and 4 bases for J; bases not matched to a gene: 10. The CDR3 reads CASSPGTGEVYGYTF. Here the CDR3 DNA reads TGTGCCAGCAGCCCCGGAACAGGGGAGGTCTATGGCTACACCTTC. The variable domain in full, completed from reference TRBV7-9 and TRBJ1-2, reads DTGVSQNPRHKITKRGQNVTFRCDPISEHNRLYWYRQTLGQGPEFLTYFQNEAQLEKSRLLSDRFSAERPKGSFSTLEIQRTEQGDSAMYLCASSPGTGEVYGYTFGSGTRLTVV.

The V and J genes are TRBV9 and TRBJ1-5, with D possibly being TRBD1 (6 bases). V was pared by 0 bases and J by 5 bases, with 12 bases between. The germline V gene encodes CDR1 SGDLS and CDR2 YYNGEE. The CDR3 sequence is 15 residues long. The CDR3, as DNA: TGTGCCAGCAGCGTAGGTGGGGGCGCGTATCAGCCCCAGCATTTT. Protein product: CASSVGGGAYQPQHF.

This chain joins TRBV29-1 and TRBJ2-3; 7 bases line up with TRBD1. Per the germline V gene, CDR1 is SQVTM and CDR2 is ANQGSEA. The CDR3 is 11 residues long. J lost 13 bases, V lost 6 bases, and 10 bases had no gene match. The CDR3 region has the DNA TGCAGCGTCTCGGACAGGACGTCTGAGTATTTT. Protein: CSVSDRTSEYF.

This rearrangement joins TRBV7-9 to TRBJ1-1, with D uncertain. CDR1 SEHNR and CDR2 FQNEAQ come from the germline V gene (reference sequence). This CDR3 has 12 residues. CDR3: CSCGEQNTEAFF. The CDR3 DNA is TGTTCCTGTGGGGAGCAGAACACTGAAGCTTTCTTT.

The rearrangement links TRBV4-3 to TRBJ2-5, with D perhaps TRBD2 (5 bases). The CDR3 contains 12 residues. V was pared by 3 bases and J by 4 bases, with 6 bases between. Germline V gene sequence: CDR1 LGHNA, CDR2 YSLEER. CDR3 in amino acids: CASSQAGETQYF. DNA of the CDR3: TGCGCCAGCAGCCAGGCGGGAGAGACCCAGTACTTC.

The rearrangement joins TRBV5-5 to TRBJ1-2, with D tentatively TRBD1 (6 bases). CDR1 is SGHKS and CDR2 is YYEKEE in the germline V gene (reference sequence). The V end lost 0 bases, the J end lost 3 bases, and 12 bases lay between the germline ends. The CDR3 consists of 15 residues. The CDR3 reads CASSLDQGTYYGYTF. The CDR3 coding sequence is TGTGCCAGCAGCTTGGATCAGGGGACGTACTATGGCTACACCTTC.

V and J are TRBV2 and TRBJ1-2; D may be TRBD1 (5 bases). The germline V gene has CDR1 SNHLY and CDR2 FYNNEI. V was cut by 7 bases and J by 4 bases, with 16 bases left in between. The CDR3 has 14 residues. This CDR3 is CASIFDSPVYGYTF. The CDR3, as DNA: TGTGCCAGCATCTTTGACAGCCCCGTCTATGGCTACACCTTC.

The rearrangement uses TRBV30 and TRBJ1-2, with a possible D match to TRBD1 (6 bases). V lost 0 bases and J lost 1, with 12 bases in between. The germline gives CDR1 GTSNPN, CDR2 SVGIG (reference sequence). The CDR3 sequence is 15 residues long. This chain's CDR3 is CAWSVPGALNYGYTF. In DNA form, the CDR3 reads TGTGCCTGGAGTGTTCCAGGGGCTCTTAACTATGGCTACACCTTC.

This sequence joins TRBV6-6 and TRBJ2-4; 11 bases align to TRBD1. The CDR3 contains 15 residues. Looked up from germline, CDR1 is MNHNY and CDR2 is SVGAGI (reference sequence). The V and J ends lost 2 bases and 7 bases, in that order; junction bases with no gene match: 4. CDR3 amino acids: CASSYGTGGSNIQYF. The CDR3, as DNA: TGTGCCAGCAGTTACGGGACAGGGGGATCGAACATTCAGTACTTC.

Of note for this clone: One end of the junction fails to match germline, which may point to a read error. The chain couples TRBV29-1 to TRBJ2-2; D might be TRBD2 (6 bases). This CDR3 has 11 residues. The germline V gene has CDR1 SQVTM and CDR2 ANQGSEA. The CDR3 loop reads CSYLGTGGLFF. CDR3 DNA: TGCAGCTATCTCGGTACCGGGGGGCTGTTTTTT.

This sequence joins TRBV19 and TRBJ2-5, with TRBD2 matching 7 bases. V trimming: 3 bases; J trimming: 0 bases; junction bases outside the gene matches: 16. CDR1 and CDR2 from the germline V gene are LNHDA and SQIVND (reference sequence). CDR3 length: 19 residues. The CDR3 loop is CASSISPGRGGEYQETQYF. The DNA of the CDR3 is TGTGCCAGTAGTATTAGTCCGGGACGGGGAGGGGAGTACCAAGAGACCCAGTACTTC.

V gene TRBV7-8 combines with J gene TRBJ2-7; D not resolved. Trimming cost V 5 bases and J 1 base, with 6 bases left between them. The germline V gene encodes CDR1 SGHVS and CDR2 FQNEAQ. This CDR3 is 12 amino acids long. DNA of the CDR3: TGTGCCAGCAGCCCCCTATCCTACGAGCAGTACTTC. Amino acid sequence: CASSPLSYEQYF.

V and J are TRBV7-2 and TRBJ1-1; TRBD1 aligns across 10 bases. The CDR3 is made up of 16 amino acids. Germline V gene data show CDR1 as SGHTA and CDR2 as FQGNSA. Unmatched junction bases numbered 13, after V lost 6 bases and J lost 6 bases. As DNA, the CDR3 is TGTGCCAGCAGACCGGGGCGGGGACAGGGGTACGCTGAAGCTTTCTTT. Residues: CASRPGRGQGYAEAFF.

The CDR3 nucleotides read TGTGCCTGGAGTGTACCTAGCGGGGGACTCTACGAGCAGTACTTC. Amino acid sequence: CAWSVPSGGLYEQYF. This chain links TRBV30 with TRBJ2-7; 10 bases map to TRBD2. In germline, CDR1 is GTSNPN, CDR2 SVGIG (reference sequence). The CDR3 covers 15 residues. With 0 bases clipped from V and 3 bases from J, the junction kept 5 bases outside the gene matches.

This chain uses TRBV28 with TRBJ1-1, with TRBD1 identical over 11 bases. The germline gives CDR1 MDHEN, CDR2 SYDVKM. This CDR3 has 17 amino acids. V shed 2 bases, J shed 0 bases, and the junction held 5 bases outside the gene matches. The CDR3 loop reads CASSLPGQGVMNTEAFF. In nucleotides, the CDR3 is TGTGCCAGCAGTTTACCGGGACAGGGGGTCATGAACACTGAAGCTTTCTTT.

The CDR3: CASSLGPSGTYEQYF. In DNA, the CDR3 is TGTGCCAGCAGCTTAGGACCTAGCGGAACCTACGAGCAGTACTTC. V and J are TRBV7-2 and TRBJ2-7; 7 bases fit TRBD2. V shed 1 base, J shed 2 bases, and the junction held 5 bases outside the gene matches. Germline V gene sequence: CDR1 SGHTA, CDR2 FQGNSA. CDR3 length: 15 amino acids.

A few counts support this clone. The chain uses TRBV27 and TRBJ2-7; tentatively, D is TRBD1 (5 bases). Looked up from germline, CDR1 is MNHEY and CDR2 is SMNVEV (reference sequence). Trimming left V 4 bases short and J 2 bases short, with 18 bases between. CDR3 size: 16 residues. The CDR3 DNA follows: TGTGCCAGCAGTTCAACAGCCGGGTTGGGGCCCTACGAGCAGTACTTC. Translated: CASSSTAGLGPYEQYF.

The rearrangement uses TRBV21-1 and TRBJ2-7; TRBD1 reflects the table's D call only, with no check against the DNA. TRBV21-1 represents a pseudogene. The CDR3 length is 13 residues. CDR3 sequence (DNA): TGTGCCAGCAGCAAAGAGGCAGGGGGCGAGCAGTACTTC. As protein: CASSKEAGGEQYF.

This clone was detected a few times. V gene TRBV2 combines with J gene TRBJ1-6, with D hard to call. The CDR3 has 15 amino acids. Per germline, CDR1 SNHLY and CDR2 FYNNEI. V was clipped by 4 bases and J by 0 bases, with 7 bases between them. The CDR3, as DNA: TGTGCCAGCAGTGGAGGGAGCTCCTATAATTCACCCCTCCACTTT. Translated: CASSGGSSYNSPLHF.

The chain couples TRBV28 to TRBJ2-7; 10 bases fit TRBD1. V lost 2 bases and J lost 6; bases outside the gene matches: 1. The germline V gene encodes CDR1 MDHEN and CDR2 SYDVKM. This CDR3 is 13 amino acids long. CDR3 sequence: CASSLGQGGEQYF. For the CDR3, the DNA is TGTGCCAGCAGTTTAGGACAGGGGGGCGAGCAGTACTTC.

The chain is built from TRBV10-3 and TRBJ2-7, with unresolved D. V was trimmed by 0 bases and J by 3 bases, leaving 6 bases between them. The V gene's germline CDR1 is ENHRY and CDR2 SYGVKD. The CDR3 spans 13 residues. CDR3 nucleotide sequence: TGTGCCATCAGTGAGTCGCTATTCTACGAGCAGTACTTC. It specifies CAISESLFYEQYF.

The rearrangement links TRBV6-5 to TRBJ2-7; a weak D match, TRBD1 (6 bases). Germline lookup yields CDR1 MNHEY and CDR2 SVGAGI. V was cut by 2 bases and J by 5 bases, with 7 bases left in between. This CDR3 contains 12 residues. The CDR3 spells CASSYEGDEQYF. The CDR3 coding sequence is TGTGCCAGCAGTTACGAGGGGGACGAGCAGTACTTC.

The chain links TRBV5-5 to TRBJ2-1, with 7 bases lining up with TRBD2. V gave up 1 base and J gave up 2 bases; unmatched junction bases: 3. Germline values: CDR1 SGHKS, CDR2 YYEKEE (reference sequence). The CDR3 contains 15 residues. CDR3 coding DNA: TGTGCCAGCAGCTTGTACGCGGGGGCCTACAATGAGCAGTTCTTC. Amino acids: CASSLYAGAYNEQFF. The variable domain in full, with the rest retrieved from reference TRBV5-5 and TRBJ2-1, is DAGVTQSPTHLIKTRGQQVTLRCSPISGHKSVSWYQQVLGQGPQFIFQYYEKEERGRGNFPDRFSARQFPNYSSELNVNALLLGDSALYLCASSLYAGAYNEQFFGPGTRLTVL.

CDR3 DNA: TGTGCCAGCAGCGCGAAGGTGTACAGGACCCTGGGCGGGGAGCTGTTTTTT. Translation gives CASSAKVYRTLGGELFF. The chain recombines TRBV9 with TRBJ2-2; a possible D gene is TRBD1 (5 bases). The CDR3 extends over 17 amino acids. From germline, CDR1 is SGDLS and CDR2 YYNGEE. V lost 3 bases and J lost 7, with 22 bases in between.

The chain joins TRBV5-1 to TRBJ2-5, with TRBD2 matching 10 bases. CDR3 length: 16 amino acids. J gave up 0 bases and V 4 bases, and 6 bases lay outside the gene matches. Germline V gene lookup returns CDR1 SGHRS and CDR2 YFSETQ. CDR3 amino acids: CASSPRTSGDQETQYF. The CDR3 nucleotides read TGCGCCAGCAGCCCAAGGACTAGCGGAGACCAAGAGACCCAGTACTTC.